The subject of this entry is one T cell receptor beta chain. Its cognate antigen has yet to be identified. Base qualities are not at hand, and no much larger clone is one base apart. The donors were healthy, HIV-negative adults who had no recently reported acute infections or vaccinations. Only Caucasian adults living in Nashville, Tennessee, USA were represented among the donors. CD4+ T cells were enriched through magnetic negative selection, after which naive cells were positively selected on CD45RA and the remaining negative fraction served as the memory subset. Blood was obtained by leukapheresis, after which PBMCs were separated by Ficoll-Histopaque density gradient centrifugation and cryopreserved in liquid nitrogen vapor phase. Purity and quantity of every magnetically sorted T cell population were checked by analytical flow cytometry. From each sorted fraction, genomic DNA was isolated and quantified by UV absorbance on a Nanodrop 2000c.

TCR CDR3 regions were amplified from genomic DNA by multiplex PCR using the deep immunoSEQ assay. Extracted genomic DNA from each cell subset was distributed evenly across all wells of several immunoSEQ 96-well plates, and each plate was treated as a replicate. For sorted subsets, roughly 190 ng of genomic DNA, equivalent to about 30,000 T cell genomes, went into each replicate PCR. Purified libraries were measured with a Qubit 3.0 fluorometer, size-checked on a Bioanalyzer 2100, and measured again with the KAPA Library Quantification kit. Every immunoSEQ 96-well plate was sequenced on a separate single-read 150-cycle Illumina NextSeq 550 flow cell. The paper's data handling went like this. Because the immunoSEQ output held only junctional sequences and lacked quality scores, the filtering could not match the filtering applied to full-length reads. To assign V/J genes and CDR3, sequences were annotated using PyIR, a Python wrapper for IgBLAST v1.9, with IMGT germline references. Reads with weak V/J assignments (E-value above 1e-6), missing CDR3, stop codons, out-of-frame junctions, or ambiguous translated residues were removed. V3J clonotypes were defined by identical inferred V gene, J gene, and CDR3 amino acid sequence. Percentage overlap between repertoires was calculated by dividing the number of shared unique clonotypes by the size of the smaller repertoire. RTK rarefaction, the Chao1 estimator, and Recon v2.1 estimates of unobserved clonotypes were used to assess repertoire richness. For all TCRbeta clonotypes obtained by the gDNA method from a few donors, generation probabilities were computed with OLGA. This is the immuneACCESS table as TCRdb keeps it, with only in-frame sequences that have V and J called. A part of the clones is gone; compared with another copy, unresolved V genes explain less than half, and the rest is unexplained. V, J and clone size were drawn from that table, and D and trimming were deduced from the DNA. This sample holds 2 million to 3 million clones; 80% to 95% were observed only once. The ten biggest clones cover approximately 0.36% of the sample.

These data belong to a study of shared clonotypes between healthy human individuals (dated by TCRdb to the early 2020s). Background for the entire study: Three men and two women, aged 18 to 49 years, made up the cohort. For each donor, CD4 naive and CD4 memory were each given three plates, CD8 naive was given two plates, and CD8 memory was given one plate. To estimate repertoire size and how much clonotypes are shared between individuals, the study performed deep sequencing of blood TCR repertoires from about five healthy adults. To increase sequencing depth and limit assay-specific biases, different laboratories used diverse techniques to prepare libraries and sequence TCR repertoires. Each donor's leukapheresis produced roughly between roughly 0.85 and 9.5 billion PBMCs.

The germline V gene sets CDR1 to SGHVS and CDR2 to FQNEAQ. Measured from the cysteine to the phenylalanine, the CDR3 is 15 residues long. Of the read, only the CDR3 DNA is kept; its 45 bases are in frame from base 1. V is cut by 5 bases and J by 2 bases, and the space between the germline ends is 16 bases. Broader findings and caveats from the paper: Sampling was restricted to blood, and TCR repertoires in tissues likely differ from the TCR repertoires found in blood. Across a few donors, 4.5% to 6.5% of naive CD4, roughly 3.5% of naive CD8, 2.3% of memory CD4, and 0.3% to 0.45% of memory CD8 clonotypes were shared. Even with the large sequencing depth, rarefaction of the sorted-subset datasets indicated that sequencing was incomplete. Higher generation probabilities were observed for clonotypes shared by all four sorted-subset donors than for non-shared clonotypes. Based on pairwise subsampling, the degree of clonotype sharing among donors was expected to be affected by sequencing depth. Larger estimated clonotype richness was generally found for naive subsets than for memory subsets. Because the study included only a small number of donors, the genetic and exposure-history diversity represented was limited.

The sample consisted of naive CD4+ T cells from PBMCs. This sample's cell subset or site label indicates: CD45RA+ positively selected. In this chain, TRBV7-8 is recombined with TRBJ2-7; the D segment could be TRBD1, given 6 matching bases. The sequence derives from a man between 18 and 29 years old in good health. Some clones in this sample may be carry-over from other donors' samples. The CDR3 protein is CASSRDRIQTYEQYF. The sequence in DNA is TGTGCCAGCAGCCGAGACAGGATCCAAACCTACGAGCAGTACTTC.